This entry describes one T cell receptor (beta chain). J gave up 4 bases and V 4 bases, and 8 bases lay outside the gene matches. Germline V gene sequence: CDR1 SGHRS, CDR2 YFSETQ. The CDR3 is 15 residues long. This entry comes from a study of blood T cell repertoires in COVID-19. Sequencing was performed with immunoSEQ multiplex PCR; in TCRdb, only in-frame clones are kept and a portion is missing. The table lists over 90,000 clones, around 84% of them singletons. The source material was peripheral blood. The sequence came from a woman aged 55-69 years in a cohort sampled during active or convalescent COVID-19. The rearrangement uses TRBV5-1 and TRBJ2-7; 10 bases match TRBD2. This chain's CDR3 is CASSVLAGVGYEQYF. CDR3 nucleotides: TGCGCCAGCAGCGTGCTAGCGGGAGTCGGGTACGAGCAGTACTTC.